The entry below describes one T cell receptor beta chain. The entry originates in a study of cytomegalovirus exposure and HLA in healthy donors. Per germline, CDR1 MRHNA and CDR2 SNTAGT. The CDR3 is 15 amino acids. V gave up 8 bases and J gave up 0 bases, with 16 bases separating them. Primers for the PCR totalled 60 Vbeta and 13 Jbeta. Only in-frame clones appear in the TCRdb table, and some are missing; sequencing was by immunoSEQ multiplex PCR. The sample lists some 170,000 clones, roughly four fifths occurring once. The sample taken for sequencing was PBMCs. The clonotype was recovered from a man aged 45-65 years in good health and CMV-seropositive. J is TRBJ1-1 and V is TRBV6-4; D perhaps matches TRBD1 (5 bases). The CDR3 DNA sequence: TGTGCCAGCTTCAGGGCAAGAACCCTGAACACTGAAGCTTTCTTT. Translated, it gives CASFRARTLNTEAFF.